This T cell receptor beta chain was captured in a study of Ad26.COV2.S vaccination and SARS-CoV-2 variants. A word on this clone: Its antigen is currently unknown.

Repertoires were generated with immunoSEQ multiplex PCR, while TCRdb's copy carries only in-frame clones and drops some. The table has some 460,000 clones, roughly nine tenths seen once. The treatment denotes: roughly 18 received Ad26.COV2.S at low or high dose, single or two shots; about 5 received placebo; per-sample allocation not given. Vaccine and placebo recipients were sampled on day 63 after the first injection. This adult donor, from Boston, was 18-55 years old. The CDR3 is made up of 11 amino acids. Germline V gene lookup returns CDR1 GTSNPN and CDR2 SVGIG (reference sequence). The V end lost 2 bases, the J end lost 7 bases, and 9 bases lay between the germline ends. Study-wide points: While placebo recipients had lower spike-specific TCR breadth, vaccine recipients had more. Vaccine and placebo recipients had similar non-spike TCR breadth.

The material sequenced was peripheral blood, taken in a trial of Ad26.COV2.S vaccine versus placebo. This TCR was recovered from a person between 18 and 65 years old who received the Ad26.COV2.S COVID-19 vaccine or a placebo. V usage is TRBV30 and J usage is TRBJ2-7; D unresolved. The CDR3 reads CAWSQDVEQYF. CDR3 nucleotides: TGTGCCTGGAGTCAGGACGTTGAGCAGTACTTC.